The 29 T cell receptor beta chains reported below all come from one sample, sequenced in a study of blood T cell repertoires in COVID-19. The repertoire was sequenced with immunoSEQ multiplex PCR; TCRdb's copy has only in-frame clones and lacks some. This table has about 76,000 clones, around 85% appearing once. Sequenced material: peripheral blood. The receptor source for this set is a man in his thirties or forties with acute or convalescent COVID-19.

This chain joins TRBV24-1 and TRBJ2-7; 7 bases agree with TRBD1. This CDR3 is 15 amino acids long. Germline CDR1 KGHDR, CDR2 SFDVKD. V was pared by 6 bases and J by 4 bases, with 11 bases of the junction left unmatched. The CDR3 spells CATSSGGATRYEQYF. The CDR3 coding sequence is TGTGCCACCAGTTCAGGGGGAGCAACTAGATACGAGCAGTACTTC.

The chain uses TRBV9 and TRBJ2-2; a weak D match, TRBD2 (5 bases). From germline, CDR1 is SGDLS and CDR2 YYNGEE. The CDR3 is made up of 16 amino acids. V was cut by 0 bases and J by 0 bases, with 9 bases left in between. The CDR3 DNA is TGTGCCAGCAGCGTAGCCATGGGAGCGAACACCGGGGAGCTGTTTTTT. Its translation: CASSVAMGANTGELFF. Drawing the rest from reference TRBV9 and TRBJ2-2, the complete variable domain is DSGVTQTPKHLITATGQRVTLRCSPRSGDLSVYWYQQSLDQGLQFLIQYYNGEERAKGNILERFSAQQFPDLHSELNLSSLELGDSALYFCASSVAMGANTGELFFGEGSRLTVL.

The chain uses TRBV10-2 and TRBJ2-1; 13 bases fit TRBD2. Trimming at V came to 8 bases and at J to 6 bases, leaving 7 bases not matched to a gene. Per germline, CDR1 WSHSY and CDR2 SAAADI. The CDR3 contains 15 residues. DNA for the CDR3: TGCGCCAGCCGAATGGGACTAGCGGGAACCAATGAGCAGTTCTTC. Its translation is CASRMGLAGTNEQFF.

The chain joins TRBV5-1 to TRBJ2-7; tentative D call: TRBD1 (6 bases). Germline CDR1 is SGHRS and CDR2 is YFSETQ. CDR3 length: 13 residues. Trimming removed 6 bases at V and 4 bases at J, with 14 bases between. CDR3 residues: CASKPGTLYEQYF. CDR3 nucleotides: TGCGCCAGCAAGCCCGGGACACTATACGAGCAGTACTTC. Drawing the rest from reference TRBV5-1 and TRBJ2-7, the complete variable domain is KAGVTQTPRYLIKTRGQQVTLSCSPISGHRSVSWYQQTPGQGLQFLFEYFSETQRNKGNFPGRFSGRQFSNSRSEMNVSTLELGDSALYLCASKPGTLYEQYFGPGTRLTVT.

This chain joins TRBV30 and TRBJ1-2, with unresolved D. This CDR3 has 13 residues. Germline V CDR1 and CDR2: GTSNPN, SVGIG (reference sequence). V was trimmed by 2 bases and J by 2 bases, leaving 9 bases between them. This CDR3 is CAWSQDLNYGYTF. In nucleotides, the CDR3 is TGTGCCTGGAGTCAAGACTTAAACTATGGCTACACCTTC.

The chain couples TRBV28 to TRBJ2-7, with 10 nucleotides matching TRBD2. Unmatched junction bases numbered 4, after V lost 5 bases and J lost 3 bases. The length of the CDR3 is 14 residues. Germline-derived CDR1 and CDR2 are MDHEN and SYDVKM. The CDR3 coding sequence is TGTGCCAGCAGTCTAGCGGGAGCCTACTACGAGCAGTACTTC. Its protein product is CASSLAGAYYEQYF.

V usage is TRBV19 and J usage is TRBJ1-1, with D unresolved. From germline, CDR1 is LNHDA and CDR2 SQIVND (reference sequence). This CDR3 has 13 residues. Trimming shortened V by 5 bases and J by 5 bases, and 12 bases separated the two germline ends. Here the CDR3 reads CASSPRRGTEAFF. The CDR3 DNA reads TGTGCCAGTAGTCCGAGGAGAGGGACTGAAGCTTTCTTT.

This sequence joins TRBV10-2 and TRBJ2-5; D is ambiguous. V was cut by 8 bases and J by 5 bases, with 12 bases left in between. The CDR3 contains 12 residues. The germline V gene encodes CDR1 WSHSY and CDR2 SAAADI. The CDR3 nucleotides are TGCGCCAGCGCCCCGGCCGGGGAGACCCAGTACTTC. The encoded protein is CASAPAGETQYF.

This chain joins TRBV4-3 and TRBJ2-7, with TRBD1 matching 9 bases. V shed 4 bases and J 1 base; nucleotides not matched to a gene: 2. CDR3 length equals 14 residues. The germline V gene has CDR1 LGHNA and CDR2 YSLEER. The CDR3 region is CASSLGTGSYEQYF. CDR3 bases: TGCGCCAGCAGCCTCGGGACAGGGTCCTACGAGCAGTACTTC.

The gene calls are TRBV5-4 and TRBJ2-1; 13 positions agree with TRBD2. The trim removed 4 bases at V and 5 bases at J, leaving 6 bases unmatched. The CDR3 totals 16 residues. Germline values: CDR1 SGHNT, CDR2 YYREEE (reference sequence). CDR3 residues: CASSGRLAGGNNEQFF. The CDR3 DNA reads TGTGCCAGCAGCGGGCGACTAGCGGGAGGTAACAATGAGCAGTTCTTC.

The sample holds one count of this clone. This chain connects TRBV7-2 to TRBJ2-5; 7 positions agree with TRBD2. The CDR3 sequence is 15 residues long. V was pared by 0 bases and J by 5 bases, with 6 bases of the junction left unmatched. Germline V gene sequence: CDR1 SGHTA, CDR2 FQGNSA. The chain's CDR3 is CASSLARGGVETQYF. CDR3 DNA: TGTGCCAGCAGCTTAGCGCGCGGGGGAGTGGAGACCCAGTACTTC. Variable domain in full (rest from reference TRBV7-2 and TRBJ2-5): GAGVSQSPSNKVTEKGKDVELRCDPISGHTALYWYRQSLGQGLEFLIYFQGNSAPDKSGLPSDRFSAERTGGSVSTLTIQRTQQEDSAVYLCASSLARGGVETQYFGPGTRLLVL.

V gene TRBV9 combines with J gene TRBJ2-7; D not resolved. Per the germline V gene, CDR1 is SGDLS and CDR2 is YYNGEE. The CDR3 runs 13 residues. V gave up 2 bases and J gave up 0 bases, with 6 bases separating them. CDR3 loop: CASSVGPSYEQYF. The DNA of the CDR3 is TGTGCCAGCAGCGTGGGCCCCTCCTACGAGCAGTACTTC.

This chain links TRBV5-1 with TRBJ1-2, with D perhaps matching TRBD1 (5 bases). Germline CDR1 SGHRS, CDR2 YFSETQ. This CDR3 region has 14 residues. With 4 bases removed from V and 4 bases from J, the gap between germline ends came to 14 bases. The CDR3 region has the DNA TGCGCCAGCAGCGCACAGGACACGTCCTATGGCTACACCTTC. Protein sequence: CASSAQDTSYGYTF.

V is TRBV7-9 and J is TRBJ2-2; TRBD1 might be the D (6 bases). The CDR3 runs to 15 residues. The germline V gene encodes CDR1 SEHNR and CDR2 FQNEAQ (reference sequence). Trimming took 1 base from V and 4 from J, leaving 10 bases between them. The CDR3 spells CASSLDRDPTGELFF. The CDR3 DNA reads TGTGCCAGCAGCTTAGACAGGGACCCCACCGGGGAGCTGTTTTTT.

The chain uses TRBV4-1 and TRBJ2-7, with 9 bases aligning to TRBD1. The CDR3 runs 13 residues. In germline, CDR1 is MGHRA, CDR2 YSYEKL. The V segment lost 5 bases and the J segment 6 bases; nucleotides outside the gene matches: 5. CDR3 in amino acids: CASSSDRGLEQYF. The DNA for the CDR3 is TGCGCCAGCAGCTCGGACAGGGGTCTCGAGCAGTACTTC.

This sequence joins TRBV2 and TRBJ1-5, with a possible D match to TRBD1 (6 bases). This CDR3 has 13 amino acids. Trimming shortened V by 5 bases and J by 4 bases, and 9 bases separated the two germline ends. The germline CDR1 and CDR2 sequences are SNHLY and FYNNEI. DNA for the CDR3: TGTGCCAGCAGTTTTCAGGGGAATCAGCCCCAGCATTTT. It yields the protein CASSFQGNQPQHF.

The chain joins TRBV7-9 to TRBJ1-1; D is unresolved. V lost 0 bases, J lost 4 bases, and 6 bases lay in between. The CDR3 loop spans 13 amino acids. Germline lookup yields CDR1 SEHNR and CDR2 FQNEAQ (reference sequence). The CDR3 nucleotides are TGTGCCAGCAGCTTAGCCCGAGGCACTGAAGCTTTCTTT. It encodes CASSLARGTEAFF.

The V gene is TRBV28, the J gene TRBJ2-3; 8 bases are a match to TRBD2. There are 18 residues in the CDR3. The germline CDR1 and CDR2 sequences are MDHEN and SYDVKM. Trimming took 6 bases from V and 0 from J; bases not matched to a gene: 14. The CDR3 is CASRSGGRSRSSTDTQYF. Here the CDR3 DNA reads TGTGCCAGCAGGTCTGGCGGGAGGAGTCGATCTAGCACAGATACGCAGTATTTT. Supplemented by reference TRBV28 and TRBJ2-3, the full variable domain reads DVKVTQSSRYLVKRTGEKVFLECVQDMDHENMFWYRQDPGLGLRLIYFSYDVKMKEKGDIPEGYSVSREKKERFSLILESASTNQTSMYLCASRSGGRSRSSTDTQYFGPGTRLTVL.

A remark on this clone: Its ends do not fully match the called genes, so a read error is possible. The rearrangement joins TRBV5-5 to TRBJ1-2; tentative D call: TRBD1 (6 bases). The length of the CDR3 is 17 residues. Germline V gene lookup returns CDR1 SGHKS and CDR2 YYEKEE (reference sequence). The CDR3, as DNA: TGTGCCAGCAGTTTGGAGTCGGGTGGACAGCGGCCCTATGGCTACACCTTC. This gives the protein CASSLESGGQRPYGYTF. Looking up the rest from reference TRBV5-5 and TRBJ1-2 gives the full variable domain: DAGVTQSPTHLIKTRGQQVTLRCSPISGHKSVSWYQQVLGQGPQFIFQYYEKEERGRGNFPDRFSARQFPNYSSELNVNALLLGDSALYLCASSLESGGQRPYGYTFGSGTRLTVV.

The chain links TRBV10-1 to TRBJ2-1; D may be TRBD1 (6 bases). The CDR3 spans 16 residues. Per germline, CDR1 WNHNN and CDR2 SYGVQD (reference sequence). V was trimmed by 4 bases and J by 0 bases, leaving 13 bases between them. CDR3 amino acids: CASSVAGTNSYNEQFF. As DNA, the CDR3 is TGCGCCAGCAGTGTTGCCGGGACAAACTCCTACAATGAGCAGTTCTTC.

This clone was seen once. This sequence joins TRBV2 and TRBJ2-5; D is unclear. The CDR3 runs to 13 residues. Germline-derived CDR1 and CDR2 are SNHLY and FYNNEI. V was pared by 7 bases and J by 5 bases, with 14 bases between. CDR3 bases: TGTGCCAGCATTAGCCCCCCTGGGGAGACCCAGTACTTC. Its protein product is CASISPPGETQYF.

The V gene is TRBV18, the J gene TRBJ2-7; the D is unclear. Trimming left V 3 bases short and J 4 bases short, with 13 bases between. Germline V gives CDR1 KGHSH, CDR2 LQKENI. CDR3 length equals 14 residues. The CDR3, as DNA: TGTGCCAGCTCACCCCCGGCAACACAGTACGAGCAGTACTTC. Protein: CASSPPATQYEQYF.

The rearrangement joins TRBV28 to TRBJ2-3; D is perhaps TRBD2 (6 bases). The germline CDR1 and CDR2 sequences are MDHEN and SYDVKM. V shed 2 bases and J shed 2 bases, with 8 bases lying between them. The CDR3 has 14 residues. The CDR3 DNA reads TGTGCCAGCAGTTTAGCGGGGAACACAGATACGCAGTATTTT. Its protein product is CASSLAGNTDTQYF.

The chain is built from TRBV9 and TRBJ2-3; D is perhaps TRBD1 (6 bases). Germline CDR1 reads SGDLS; CDR2 reads YYNGEE. Trimming removed 4 bases from V and 3 bases from J, with 12 bases in between. The CDR3 has 14 amino acids. In DNA, the CDR3 is TGTGCCAGCAGCTCGGGACACGGGACAGATACGCAGTATTTT. Its protein is CASSSGHGTDTQYF.

There are a few counts of this clone. The chain is built from TRBV28 and TRBJ2-7, with 7 bases lining up with TRBD2. Losses at the gene ends were 6 bases for V and 2 bases for J; bases not matched to a gene: 10. Germline V CDR1 and CDR2: MDHEN, SYDVKM. CDR3 length: 15 amino acids. The CDR3 spells CASSYSSGGTYEQYF. In DNA form, the CDR3 reads TGTGCCAGCAGCTATTCTAGCGGAGGGACCTACGAGCAGTACTTC.

The chain links TRBV27 to TRBJ1-1; TRBD1 aligns across 7 bases. This CDR3 is built from 12 residues. The germline V gene encodes CDR1 MNHEY and CDR2 SMNVEV (reference sequence). DNA of the CDR3: TGTGCTTCTCAGGGGGACGACCCCGAAGCTTTCTTT. Translated, it gives CASQGDDPEAFF.

The chain joins TRBV28 to TRBJ1-5, with D possibly matching TRBD1 (6 bases). Germline V lookup: CDR1 MDHEN, CDR2 SYDVKM. Trimming stripped 3 bases from V and 0 bases from J, with 21 bases between. The CDR3 is 19 residues long. The CDR3 coding sequence is TGTGCCAGCAGTTTCCTTGACTTACAGGGTTCCCATAGCAATCAGCCCCAGCATTTT. It yields the protein CASSFLDLQGSHSNQPQHF.

The rearrangement links TRBV3-1 (or the pseudogene TRBV3-2) to TRBJ1-6, with 8 bases fitting TRBD1. The CDR3 spans 16 residues. Germline-derived CDR1 and CDR2 are LGHDT and YNNKEL (reference sequence). V shed 3 bases, J shed 7 bases, and the junction held 8 bases outside the gene matches. The CDR3 bases are TGTGCCAGCAGCCAGGGACGGACAGGGAGAAATTCACCCCTCCACTTT. It is translated as CASSQGRTGRNSPLHF.

V and J are TRBV5-1 and TRBJ1-4, with 9 nucleotides matching TRBD1. This CDR3 is built from 14 residues. Losses at the gene ends were 4 bases for V and 8 bases for J; bases not matched to a gene: 6. Germline loops: CDR1 SGHRS, CDR2 YFSETQ. This CDR3 reads CASSRDREGEKLFF. The DNA for the CDR3 is TGCGCCAGCAGCCGGGACAGGGAAGGAGAAAAACTGTTTTTT.